This T cell receptor beta chain comes out of a study of patients and donors after allogeneic stem cell transplantation. TCRdb ran MiXCR on the RT-PCR reads and lists one entry per CDR3 protein. The sample lists about 110,000 distinct CDR3 sequences; 35% were seen once. CDR1 and CDR2 (germline): DFQATT, SNEGSKA (reference sequence). The CDR3 runs to 10 residues. V shed 6 bases and J shed 6 bases, with 8 bases lying between them. This sequence was found in a human donor who was either an allogeneic HSCT recipient or a stem cell or donor lymphocyte infusion donor (not recorded which). It is not recorded whose cells these are; they may come from a transplant donor. The sequenced sample was blood, either unsorted or a sorted T cell fraction (not recorded which). The J gene is TRBJ1-2, the V gene TRBV20-1; D unresolved. The CDR3: CSAGVDGYTF. CDR3 nucleotide sequence: TGCAGTGCAGGCGTGGATGGCTACACCTTC.